One sample yielded the 23 T cell receptor beta chains listed below, sequenced in a study of metastatic and nonmetastatic thyroid tumors. Before thyroid surgery, none of the patients had received any treatment. With MiXCR, TCRdb called clones anew from the PCR reads. This repertoire shows fewer than 40,000 clones, around 30% found once; its top ten account for roughly 32%. Sequenced sample: blood. These receptors originate from a female donor with papillary thyroid cancer or a benign thyroid nodule (not recorded which). Some clones in this sample may be carry-over from other donors' samples.

The sample holds many counts of this clone. V gene TRBV12-3 or TRBV12-4 combines with J gene TRBJ1-2, with a tentative D call TRBD1 (5 bases). The CDR3 contains 15 residues. V lost 2 bases, J lost 0 bases, and 10 bases lay in between. The CDR3, as DNA: TGTGCCAGCAGTTTAAGTTCAGGGACTAACTATGGCTACACCTTC. This codes for CASSLSSGTNYGYTF.

By share, this clone ranks as medium-sized. The rearrangement joins TRBV30 to TRBJ1-2, with TRBD1 matching over 11 bases. CDR1 is GTSNPN and CDR2 is SVGIG in the germline V gene (reference sequence). Trimming removed 4 bases from V and 1 base from J; junction bases left unmatched: 5. The length of the CDR3 is 15 residues. The CDR3 nucleotides are TGTGCCTGGACCGCCGGGACAGGGGGTAACTATGGCTACACCTTC. The encoded protein is CAWTAGTGGNYGYTF.

This clone was counted ten times or more. This sequence joins TRBV2 and TRBJ2-7; a weak D match, TRBD1 (5 bases). Germline-derived CDR1 and CDR2 are SNHLY and FYNNEI. Between the trimmed V and J ends, which lost 6 bases and 2 bases, there was a span of 17 bases. CDR3 length equals 15 residues. CDR3 bases: TGTGCCAGCAGCTTCCTCCAGGGCCCAACCTACGAGCAGTACTTC. Its protein is CASSFLQGPTYEQYF.

Points on this clone: It is likely a read error, because the conserved phenylalanine at the end of the CDR3 is missing. The chain combines TRBV12-3 or TRBV12-4 with TRBJ1-2; no firm D call. The CDR3 is 13 amino acids. V gave up 4 bases and J gave up 8 bases, with 14 bases separating them. The CDR3 DNA reads as TGTGCCAGCAGTTACGTGACAAATGGAGGCTACACCATC. The encoded protein is CASSYVTNGGYTI.

Judged by abundance, this clone is medium-sized. V is TRBV2 and J is TRBJ1-2; D gene uncertain. This CDR3 is built from 15 residues. Between the trimmed V and J ends, which lost 0 bases and 0 bases, there was a span of 8 bases. Per germline, CDR1 SNHLY and CDR2 FYNNEI. The DNA for the CDR3 is TGTGCCAGCAGTGAAGCGCGAGGCACTAACTATGGCTACACCTTC. Translation: CASSEARGTNYGYTF.

The table lists this clone with many counts. The V call is TRBV11-2, the J call TRBJ1-1, with TRBD1 matching over 12 bases. This CDR3 is built from 16 residues. CDR1 and CDR2 from the germline V gene are SGHAT and FQNNGV. The trim removed 1 base at V and 7 bases at J, leaving 7 bases unmatched. The CDR3 nucleotides read TGTGCCAGCAGCTTAGTAGGGGGACAGGGGGCCGGTGAAGCTTTCTTT. It yields the protein CASSLVGGQGAGEAFF. Using reference TRBV11-2 and TRBJ1-1 for the parts outside the CDR3, the full variable domain is EAGVAQSPRYKIIEKRQSVAFWCNPISGHATLYWYQQILGQGPKLLIQFQNNGVVDDSQLPKDRFSAERLKGVDSTLKIQPAKLEDSAVYLCASSLVGGQGAGEAFFGQGTRLTVV.

This clone was counted ten times or more. The genes are TRBV6-1 and TRBJ2-1; a weak D match, TRBD1 (5 bases). The CDR3 is 14 residues long. With 6 bases removed from V and 7 bases from J, the gap between germline ends came to 16 bases. Germline lookup yields CDR1 MNHNS and CDR2 SASEGT. CDR3 sequence reads: CASRTQGPGNEQFF. In DNA, the CDR3 is TGTGCCAGCAGAACCCAGGGTCCTGGGAATGAGCAGTTCTTC.

This clone was recorded many times. The V call is TRBV5-1, the J call TRBJ2-7; D is uncertain. The germline V gene encodes CDR1 SGHRS and CDR2 YFSETQ. V was shortened by 0 bases and J by 0 bases, with 7 bases between the two germline ends. This CDR3 is 14 amino acids long. The CDR3 spells CASSLAVTSYEQYF. In DNA form, the CDR3 reads TGCGCCAGCAGCTTGGCTGTTACCTCCTACGAGCAGTACTTC. Full variable domain (outside the CDR3, taken from reference TRBV5-1 and TRBJ2-7): KAGVTQTPRYLIKTRGQQVTLSCSPISGHRSVSWYQQTPGQGLQFLFEYFSETQRNKGNFPGRFSGRQFSNSRSEMNVSTLELGDSALYLCASSLAVTSYEQYFGPGTRLTVT.

This clone was seen ten or more times. The V gene is TRBV19, the J gene TRBJ2-7; 7 nucleotides match TRBD1. CDR1 is LNHDA and CDR2 is SQIVND in the germline V gene (reference sequence). With 2 bases clipped from V and 5 bases from J, the junction kept 9 bases outside the gene matches. CDR3 length: 15 residues. DNA for the CDR3: TGTGCCAGTAGTATAAGCCAGGACAGGACTCACGAGCAGTACTTC. Translating gives CASSISQDRTHEQYF.

In its sample, this clone was seen many times. The chain has TRBV6-2 or TRBV6-3 and TRBJ2-1; D may be TRBD1 (6 bases). The CDR3 is 15 residues long. The V gene's germline CDR1 is MNHEY and CDR2 SVGEGT. The V end lost 2 bases, the J end lost 6 bases, and 14 bases lay between the germline ends. Here the CDR3 DNA reads TGTGCCAGCAGTTACGTTGCAGGGGCGGGCAATGAGCAGTTCTTC. Residues: CASSYVAGAGNEQFF.

This clone was found many times. This sequence joins TRBV28 and TRBJ1-5, with 8 bases identical to TRBD1. The CDR3 sequence is 16 residues long. CDR1 is MDHEN and CDR2 is SYDVKM in the germline V gene. V dropped 5 bases and J dropped 6; count of bases not matched to a gene: 12. The CDR3 spells CASSTTGEGRSQPQHF. CDR3 nucleotides: TGTGCCAGCAGTACGACAGGGGAAGGCCGCTCTCAGCCCCAGCATTTT.

This clone appeared a few times. The rearrangement uses TRBV2 and TRBJ2-1; 7 bases agree with TRBD2. This CDR3 is 15 amino acids long. Germline CDR1 is SNHLY and CDR2 is FYNNEI. J lost 5 bases, V lost 3 bases, and 7 bases had no gene match. This CDR3 is CASSERGKINNEQFF. The CDR3 DNA sequence: TGTGCCAGCAGTGAGCGGGGGAAAATTAACAATGAGCAGTTCTTC.

Comments on this clone: An end of the junction differs from the germline gene, which may be a read error. The chain uses TRBV6-5 and TRBJ2-5, with D perhaps TRBD1 (6 bases). CDR3 size: 15 residues. Per the germline V gene, CDR1 is MNHEY and CDR2 is SVGAGI. In DNA form, the CDR3 reads TGTGACAGCAGTTTCACTTCGACAGGACAAGAGACCCAGTACTTC. Translating it yields CDSSFTSTGQETQYF.

On this clone itself: Sequence at one end of the junction differs from germline and may be a read error. The chain is built from TRBV20-1 and TRBJ2-2; 8 bases agree with TRBD2. Germline V lookup: CDR1 DFQATT, CDR2 SNEGSKA (reference sequence). CDR3 length: 14 amino acids. In nucleotides, the CDR3 is TGCAGTGCTAGGAATAGCGGGATGGTGGGGGAGCTCTTGTTT. Its translation: CSARNSGMVGELLF.

The table lists this clone with many counts. The rearrangement links TRBV19 to TRBJ1-2; no clear D. The CDR3 is made up of 13 amino acids. V was trimmed by 10 bases and J by 7 bases, leaving 19 bases between them. Germline CDR1 reads LNHDA; CDR2 reads SQIVND (reference sequence). CDR3 residues: CANTNGWSAGYTF. Here the CDR3 DNA reads TGTGCCAATACTAACGGCTGGTCGGCTGGCTACACCTTC.

This clone was seen many times. The V call is TRBV19, the J call TRBJ1-1, with 8 bases fitting TRBD1. J was trimmed by 5 bases and V by 5 bases; bases with no gene match: 7. This CDR3 has 14 amino acids. CDR1 and CDR2 from the germline V gene are LNHDA and SQIVND (reference sequence). The CDR3: CASSVYRGSTEAFF. The CDR3 DNA reads TGTGCCAGTAGTGTATACAGGGGGTCGACTGAAGCTTTCTTT. Together with reference TRBV19 and TRBJ1-1, the CDR3 gives the full variable domain: DGGITQSPKYLFRKEGQNVTLSCEQNLNHDAMYWYRQDPGQGLRLIYYSQIVNDFQKGDIAEGYSVSREKKESFPLTVTSAQKNPTAFYLCASSVYRGSTEAFFGQGTRLTVV.

The rearrangement uses TRBV19 and TRBJ2-1; D not certain. V gave up 5 bases and J gave up 8 bases, with 10 bases separating them. Germline V lookup: CDR1 LNHDA, CDR2 SQIVND (reference sequence). The CDR3 has 12 amino acids. CDR3 amino acids: CASSLARYEQFF. As DNA, the CDR3 is TGTGCCAGTAGTCTGGCTCGCTATGAGCAGTTCTTC.

This clone was seen ten or more times. The V gene is TRBV19, the J gene TRBJ2-5; a weak D match, TRBD2 (7 bases). Germline V gives CDR1 LNHDA, CDR2 SQIVND (reference sequence). Trimming removed 7 bases from V and 3 bases from J, with 24 bases in between. The CDR3 spans 17 residues. The CDR3 DNA reads as TGTGCCAGTACCTTATCCCCCTGGGGGGGCGTGGAAGAGACCCAGTACTTC. Protein sequence: CASTLSPWGGVEETQYF.

V and J are TRBV9 and TRBJ1-2, with D maybe TRBD1 (6 bases). V was pared by 4 bases and J by 7 bases, with 26 bases between. This CDR3 is 17 amino acids long. The germline gives CDR1 SGDLS, CDR2 YYNGEE. The CDR3 is CASSQPLLAGVKGGYTF. The CDR3, as DNA: TGTGCCAGCAGCCAACCTCTGTTAGCAGGGGTCAAAGGTGGCTACACCTTC.

On this clone: Compared with germline, one end of the junction differs, possibly owing to a read error. The chain recombines TRBV9 with TRBJ2-1, with 8 bases identical to TRBD1. The CDR3 loop spans 16 amino acids. Germline V gene data show CDR1 as SGDLS and CDR2 as YYNGEE. Here the CDR3 DNA reads TGTGCCAGCAGAGTCGCGAACGGACAGGGCGGCGATGAGAAGTTCTTC. As protein: CASRVANGQGGDEKFF.

This clone was recorded many times. The chain joins TRBV25-1 to TRBJ2-7; D is possibly TRBD2 (6 bases). In germline, CDR1 is MGHDK, CDR2 SYGVNS. CDR3 length: 15 residues. V lost 0 bases, J lost 0 bases, and 9 bases lay in between. DNA of the CDR3: TGTGCCAGCAGTGAATACGGGACTCCCTCCTACGAGCAGTACTTC. Its protein product is CASSEYGTPSYEQYF.

This clone was picked up one time. This chain joins TRBV11-2 and TRBJ1-4; D unresolved. Trimming removed 5 bases at V and 4 bases at J, with 14 bases between. This CDR3 has 15 amino acids. Germline CDR1 reads SGHAT; CDR2 reads FQNNGV. Here the CDR3 reads CASSQDPDRNEKLFF. The CDR3 nucleotides read TGTGCCAGCAGCCAGGACCCGGACCGTAATGAAAAACTGTTTTTT.

This clone was counted a few times. The CDR3 DNA follows: TGTGCCAGCAGCCTAACAGGGGTCTCTGGAAACACCATATATTTT. Protein: CASSLTGVSGNTIYF. The chain employs TRBV5-4 and TRBJ1-3, with 7 bases matching TRBD1. Germline values: CDR1 SGHNT, CDR2 YYREEE (reference sequence). The V segment lost 4 bases and the J segment 0 bases; nucleotides outside the gene matches: 4. CDR3 size: 15 residues.